These 9 T cell receptor beta chains were all obtained from the same sample, sequenced in a study of tumor-infiltrating lymphocytes in primary liver carcinoma. The source material, 20-30 mg of unsorted bulk tissue, was used to co-extract RNA and DNA. Total RNA (around 0.45 ug) served as template for TCR beta cDNA synthesis primed by a constant-region primer. Generation of the TCR beta libraries relied on three nested multiplex PCR rounds using slightly modified ARM-PCR. Forward primers for TRBV1-TRBV30 and a C-beta reverse primer served the first two PCR rounds, at 10 cycles each. TCRdb called the multiplex PCR reads again in MiXCR, with one record for every CDR3 protein. The data hold approximately 88,000 distinct CDR3 sequences, with 65% to 70% observed a single time. The sequenced sample was tumor-adjacent normal liver tissue. These receptors came from a man aged 40-49 years with primary liver carcinoma and hepatitis B virus infection.

Of note for this clonotype: The CDR3 does not close with the conserved phenylalanine or tryptophan, likely indicating a read error. The chain has TRBV6-5 and TRBJ2-6, with TRBD1 matching over 8 bases. J lost 2 bases, V lost 10 bases, and 16 bases had no gene match. The CDR3 runs 18 residues. Germline V gives CDR1 MNHEY, CDR2 SVGAGI. As DNA, the CDR3 is TGTGCCATCAGCCTTTGGACAGGGATGAAAGCTGGGGCCAACGTCCTGACTGTC. Its protein product is CAISLWTGMKAGANVLTV.

This clonotype was seen repeatedly, ten times or more. The chain links TRBV28 to TRBJ2-1; no clear D. The CDR3 covers 15 residues. CDR1 MDHEN and CDR2 SYDVKM come from the germline V gene. V gave up 7 bases and J gave up 5 bases, with 18 bases separating them. CDR3 amino acids: CASTLEGPGDNEQFF. In DNA, the CDR3 is TGTGCCAGCACCCTTGAAGGACCCGGTGACAATGAGCAGTTCTTC.

As for this clonotype: With a much larger clone just one base away, this may be a read error. V is TRBV4-2 and J is TRBJ2-3; TRBD2 might be the D (6 bases). With 0 bases removed from V and 4 bases from J, the gap between germline ends came to 11 bases. Germline assignment: CDR1 LGHNA and CDR2 YNFKEQ. This CDR3 spans 15 amino acids. CDR3 nucleotide sequence: TGTGCCAGCAGCCAAGACAGAACTAGCTCAGATACGCAGTATTTT. Protein product: CASSQDRTSSDTQYF.

This clonotype has just one count. At one end, the junction sequence differs from germline, possibly due to a read error. The chain links TRBV4-1 to TRBJ2-1; 7 nucleotides line up with TRBD2. The CDR3 runs 17 residues. Germline V gene lookup returns CDR1 MGHRA and CDR2 YSYEKL. Here the CDR3 DNA reads TGCGCCAGCAGCCAAGGGCCCACTAGCTGGGACTACGATGAGCAGTTCTTC. Translation: CASSQGPTSWDYDEQFF.

The chain joins TRBV5-1 to TRBJ2-1, with 11 bases that match TRBD2. Losses at the gene ends were 4 bases for V and 3 bases for J; bases not matched to a gene: 12. CDR1 is SGHRS, CDR2 YFSETQ, per germline. The CDR3 contains 18 residues. CDR3 loop: CASSGGTSGASLYNEQFF. The CDR3 bases are TGCGCCAGCAGCGGGGGGACTAGCGGAGCCTCGCTCTACAATGAGCAGTTCTTC. Combining the CDR3 with reference TRBV5-1 and TRBJ2-1 gives the whole variable domain KAGVTQTPRYLIKTRGQQVTLSCSPISGHRSVSWYQQTPGQGLQFLFEYFSETQRNKGNFPGRFSGRQFSNSRSEMNVSTLELGDSALYLCASSGGTSGASLYNEQFFGPGTRLTVL.

On this clonotype: At one end, the junction sequence differs from germline, possibly due to a read error. V is TRBV25-1 and J is TRBJ2-5; D perhaps matches TRBD1 (5 bases). The CDR3 covers 14 residues. CDR1 MGHDK and CDR2 SYGVNS come from the germline V gene. CDR3 region: CVSSEPGNQETQYF. The CDR3, as DNA: TGTGTCAGCAGTGAACCAGGGAACCAAGAGACCCAGTACTTC.

Concerning this clonotype itself: A much larger clone sits a single nucleotide away, making a read error possible. The chain uses TRBV28 and TRBJ2-3; tentative D call: TRBD2 (6 bases). The CDR3 totals 15 residues. CDR1 MDHEN and CDR2 SYDVKM come from the germline V gene. Here the CDR3 DNA reads TGTGCCTGCAGTTTTCCGGGGGACCCCACAGATACGCAGTATTTT. Residues: CACSFPGDPTDTQYF.

The chain has TRBV19 and TRBJ1-5; D not certain. The CDR3 covers 13 residues. The V end was cut by 6 bases, the J end by 2 bases, with 8 bases between. Germline CDR1 LNHDA, CDR2 SQIVND (reference sequence). CDR3 DNA sequence: TGTGCCAGTAGGGAACAAGGCAATCAGCCCCAGCATTTT. Translated: CASREQGNQPQHF.

This clonotype was seen ten or more times. The chain carries TRBV4-1 and TRBJ2-6; no reliable D call. The CDR3 has 16 amino acids. Germline lookup yields CDR1 MGHRA and CDR2 YSYEKL. The V end lost 4 bases, the J end lost 4 bases, and 14 bases lay between the germline ends. The CDR3 reads CASSRSQQRGANVLTF. The CDR3 DNA is TGCGCCAGCAGCCGTTCCCAACAGCGCGGGGCCAACGTCCTGACTTTC.